Below, 5 T cell receptor beta chains from the same sample are listed, as sequenced in a study of cytomegalovirus exposure and HLA in healthy donors. PCR was performed using 60 Vbeta and 13 Jbeta primers. The table came from immunoSEQ multiplex PCR; TCRdb's copy has only in-frame clones and leaves some out. The data show roughly 130,000 clones, under 90% seen once. The sample was PBMCs. These receptors were taken from a man between 18 and 35 years old in good health and CMV-seronegative.

The V and J genes are TRBV29-1 and TRBJ1-2; no firm D call. V lost 3 bases, J lost 2 bases, and 7 bases lay in between. This CDR3 is 12 amino acids long. Germline V gives CDR1 SQVTM, CDR2 ANQGSEA. The CDR3 sequence: CSVDEGNYGYTF. In DNA, the CDR3 is TGCAGCGTTGACGAGGGCAACTATGGCTACACCTTC.

V and J are TRBV15 and TRBJ2-7, with TRBD2 as a possible D gene (5 bases). Germline CDR1 is LNHNV and CDR2 is YYDKDF (reference sequence). The CDR3 length is 14 residues. V lost 5 bases to trimming and J lost 6 bases, with 17 bases between them. In DNA form, the CDR3 reads TGTGCCACCAGCGACCGAAGCGGTTCCCTCGAGCAGTACTTC. Amino acids: CATSDRSGSLEQYF.

In nucleotides, the CDR3 is TGTGCCAGCAGCTTAGGTCCGGATTCACCCCTCCACTTT. Amino acids: CASSLGPDSPLHF. The chain is built from TRBV7-9 and TRBJ1-6; D not certain. The germline gives CDR1 SEHNR, CDR2 FQNEAQ (reference sequence). The CDR3 is 13 amino acids. V was shortened by 1 base and J by 8 bases, with 6 bases between the two germline ends.

The J gene is TRBJ2-1, the V gene TRBV28; TRBD2 agrees at 10 bases. The germline CDR1 and CDR2 sequences are MDHEN and SYDVKM. The junction had 10 bases not matched to a gene; V was cut back by 5 bases and J by 6 bases. The CDR3 length is 16 residues. In nucleotides, the CDR3 is TGTGCCAGCAGTACTCCTAGCGGGGGCGTGGGCAATGAGCAGTTCTTC. Its protein product is CASSTPSGGVGNEQFF.

This chain connects TRBV6-4 to TRBJ2-5; D is perhaps TRBD1 (5 bases). This CDR3 spans 13 amino acids. The germline V gene encodes CDR1 MRHNA and CDR2 SNTAGT. V shed 3 bases and J shed 6 bases, with 11 bases lying between them. The DNA of the CDR3 is TGTGCCAGCAGTGAGGACATTTGGAAGACCCAGTACTTC. Translation gives CASSEDIWKTQYF.